This T cell receptor (beta chain) was identified in a study of blood T cell repertoires in COVID-19. Germline V gene data show CDR1 as LGHDT and CDR2 as YNNKEL (reference sequence). There are 13 residues in the CDR3. Deletions cut 0 bases from V and 7 bases from J, with 4 bases between. Methods used by the authors: Estimation of nucleated cell counts relied on the amplification of reference gene primers. Using immunoSEQ multiplex PCR, the repertoire was profiled, and TCRdb retains in-frame clones only, with some absent. For V, J and clone size, that table is used; D and trimming come from the DNA. The sample includes nearly 300,000 clones, approximately 88% of them seen just once.

This chain links TRBV3-1 (or the pseudogene TRBV3-2) with TRBJ1-6; D remains ambiguous. The sequencing input was peripheral blood. This clonotype was sampled from a woman between 25 and 40 years old who had recovered from COVID-19. For the CDR3, the DNA is TGTGCCAGCAGCCAAGACGGGAATTCACCCCTCCACTTT. It codes for CASSQDGNSPLHF.